A selection of T cell receptor beta chains follows, all from one sample in a study of response to subunit inactivated influenza vaccine. TCRdb redid the calling of the RT-PCR reads with MiXCR, one entry per CDR3 protein. The sample consists of over 650,000 distinct CDR3 sequences, about 18% of them appearing once. Source: PBMCs from blood, taken more than 4 days after vaccination. The receptors derive from a man in his fifties who received an inactivated influenza vaccine. CDR3s include the opening cysteine and the closing phenylalanine or tryptophan. Each record gives: V gene, J gene, CDR3 protein.

TRBV6-2/TRBV6-3,TRBJ2-2,CASSYPSEGAGRNTGELFF
TRBV6-5,TRBJ1-2,CASSFGFSPYGYTF
TRBV10-3,TRBJ2-1,CAISEEVAGAEQFF
TRBV9,TRBJ2-1,CASSVGSGNSYNEQFF
TRBV6-1,TRBJ2-4,CASSPTPGMKNIQYF
TRBV12-3/TRBV12-4,TRBJ1-2,CASRDAGQLGYTF
TRBV20-1,TRBJ2-7,CSARDPTSGSLYEQYF
TRBV4-3,TRBJ2-3,CASSLRTSGKDTQYF
TRBV6-2/TRBV6-3,TRBJ2-7,CASSIRDAEGDEQYF
TRBV19,TRBJ2-6,CASSITGHDPSGANVLTF
TRBV6-1,TRBJ2-5,CASRPPRQETQYF
TRBV10-3,TRBJ2-7,CATSVGGSSYEQYF
TRBV10-2,TRBJ2-3,CASFAINTDTQYF
TRBV29-1,TRBJ1-1,CSVAVGENAEAFF
TRBV28,TRBJ2-1,CASSLTSSEQFF
TRBV7-2,TRBJ2-1,CASSPRGTSGINEQFF
TRBV4-2,TRBJ2-7,CASSQDAAVSSYEQYF
TRBV15,TRBJ1-5,CATSRGAGNQPQHF
TRBV11-2,TRBJ2-7,CASSLYRGHDSYEQYF
TRBV7-2,TRBJ2-1,CASSPRGGGLGYNEQFF
TRBV12-3/TRBV12-4,TRBJ2-7,CASSPGGGAYEQYF
TRBV15,TRBJ2-5,CATSRIAGVQETQYF
TRBV6-5,TRBJ1-2,CASSYGTLSAYGYTF
TRBV10-3,TRBJ2-3,CAISERRVIAGDRTDTQYF
TRBV6-1,TRBJ1-5,CASRTGGNQPQHF
TRBV28,TRBJ1-2,CASSSIEGYTF
TRBV6-5,TRBJ2-1,CASSYSARTTEQFF
TRBV6-2/TRBV6-3,TRBJ2-3,CASSKQGDTQYF
TRBV6-2/TRBV6-3,TRBJ2-5,CASRDRGVRETQYF
TRBV4-3,TRBJ2-5,CASSQGLAGGRRQETQYF
TRBV6-5,TRBJ2-1,CASSYSGTFNEQFF
TRBV6-1,TRBJ2-1,CASRFGGGANEQFF
TRBV29-1,TRBJ1-5,CSVRQGEAQPQHF
TRBV7-2,TRBJ2-1,CASSRLAGGSEQFF
TRBV29-1,TRBJ2-1,CSVVGSSFSYNEQFF
TRBV5-1,TRBJ2-7,CASSLVAGRDEQYF
TRBV4-2,TRBJ2-2,CASSQVSGRNTGELFF
TRBV6-2/TRBV6-3,TRBJ1-5,CASSYSGQGGIGQPQHF
TRBV7-2,TRBJ1-1,CASSLEGGIEAFF
TRBV5-5,TRBJ1-1,CASSREQGPDTEAFF
TRBV7-2,TRBJ2-2,CASSPRSPGTGELFF
TRBV15,TRBJ2-5,CATSRGSGNQETQYF
TRBV28,TRBJ2-4,CASRKTGWSIPKNIQYF
TRBV9,TRBJ2-5,CASSVGGTQETQYF
TRBV6-2/TRBV6-3,TRBJ2-3,CASRAEQVYPTDTQYF
TRBV7-2,TRBJ2-5,CASSLPTSGTETQYF
TRBV20-1,TRBJ2-7,CSARQGWVGEQYF
TRBV20-1,TRBJ2-1,CSAGTSGPWGYNEQFF
TRBV29-1,TRBJ1-5,CSAAEGGGQPQHF